The rows below give T cell receptor beta chains drawn from one sample of a study of beta chain features in type 1 diabetes. The repertoire was sequenced with immunoSEQ multiplex PCR; TCRdb's copy has only in-frame clones and lacks some. The table lists 150,000 to 200,000 clones, 63% of them singletons. Input material: naive CD4+ T cells from blood. Source of these receptors: a man aged 25-45 years with type 1 diabetes. Each CDR3 is given with its conserved first and last residue. D genes are given only for firm matches. Clone size is stated in some rows and not others, as once, few, many or a class when expanded.

TRBV30	TRBJ2-1	NA	TRBD1	TGTGCCTGGAGTGAACAGGGGGCTGGGAAGCGCGATGAGCAGTTCTTC	CAWSEQGAGKRDEQFF
TRBV28	TRBJ2-3	few	NA	TGTGCCAGCAGTTTGAGCATCTTAGCAGATACGCAGTATTTT	CASSLSILADTQYF
TRBV5-1	TRBJ2-1	NA	NA	TGCGCCAGCAGCTTGGCCGGGGGTGAGCAGTTCTTC	CASSLAGGEQFF
TRBV6-4	TRBJ2-3	NA	TRBD2	TGTGCCAGCAGCGCTCAGGGCGGGGGGAACGGAGATACGCAGTATTTT	CASSAQGGGNGDTQYF
TRBV7-2	TRBJ2-5	NA	NA	TGTGCCAGCAGCGTAGCGCGGGACGGACGCCAGGAGACCCAGTACTTC	CASSVARDGRQETQYF
TRBV28	TRBJ2-7	NA	NA	TGTGCCAGCTGCCCCGGGAGCTTATCCACCTACGAGCAGTACTTC	CASCPGSLSTYEQYF
TRBV7-9	TRBJ2-1	NA	NA	TGTGCCAGCAGTCCGGCACAGTTTTCCTACAATGAGCAGTTCTTC	CASSPAQFSYNEQFF
TRBV30	TRBJ1-4	NA	TRBD1	TGTGCCTGGAGTTTGGGACAGGCTAATGAAAAACTGTTTTTT	CAWSLGQANEKLFF
TRBV13	TRBJ2-5	NA	NA	TGTGCCAGCAGCTTCGGACAATCCAAAGAGACCCAGTACTTC	CASSFGQSKETQYF
TRBV18	TRBJ1-5	once	NA	TGTGCCAGCTCACCAACTTCCAATCAGCCCCAGCATTTT	CASSPTSNQPQHF
TRBV7-9	TRBJ2-1	NA	NA	TGTGCCAGCAGCTTAGGGGACTCAGCCAATGAGCAGTTCTTC	CASSLGDSANEQFF
TRBV7-9	TRBJ1-1	few	NA	TGTGCCAGCAGCTCTGGACCCACTGAAGCTTTCTTT	CASSSGPTEAFF
TRBV30	TRBJ2-3	NA	NA	TGTGCCTGGACTGCAGGGCCGCCAGATACGCAGTATTTT	CAWTAGPPDTQYF
TRBV14	TRBJ2-1	NA	TRBD1	TGTGCCAGCAGCCATCGGGACAGGACATACAATGAGCAGTTCTTC	CASSHRDRTYNEQFF
TRBV18	TRBJ2-7	NA	TRBD2	TGTGCCAGCTCACCCCCGGGAGGATACGAGCAGTACTTC	CASSPPGGYEQYF
TRBV25-1	TRBJ2-3	NA	NA	TGTGCCAGCAGTGAGCCGAAGGGGTCAGATACGCAGTATTTT	CASSEPKGSDTQYF